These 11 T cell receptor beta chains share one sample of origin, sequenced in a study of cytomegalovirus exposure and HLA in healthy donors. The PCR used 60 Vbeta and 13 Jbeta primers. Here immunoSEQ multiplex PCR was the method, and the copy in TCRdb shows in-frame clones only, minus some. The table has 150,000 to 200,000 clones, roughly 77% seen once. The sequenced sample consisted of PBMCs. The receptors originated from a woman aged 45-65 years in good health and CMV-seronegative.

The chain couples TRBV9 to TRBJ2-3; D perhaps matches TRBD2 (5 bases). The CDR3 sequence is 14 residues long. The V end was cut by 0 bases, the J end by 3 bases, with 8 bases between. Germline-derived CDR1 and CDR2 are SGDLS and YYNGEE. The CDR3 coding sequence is TGTGCCAGCAGCGTAGTCCCGGGGACAGATACGCAGTATTTT. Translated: CASSVVPGTDTQYF.

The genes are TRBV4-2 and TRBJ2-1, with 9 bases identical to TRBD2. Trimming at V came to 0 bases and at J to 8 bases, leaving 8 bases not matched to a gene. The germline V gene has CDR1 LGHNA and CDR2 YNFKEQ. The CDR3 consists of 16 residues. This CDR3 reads CASSQEEAGGRDEQFF. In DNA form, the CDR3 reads TGTGCCAGCAGCCAAGAGGAAGCGGGAGGACGGGATGAGCAGTTCTTC.

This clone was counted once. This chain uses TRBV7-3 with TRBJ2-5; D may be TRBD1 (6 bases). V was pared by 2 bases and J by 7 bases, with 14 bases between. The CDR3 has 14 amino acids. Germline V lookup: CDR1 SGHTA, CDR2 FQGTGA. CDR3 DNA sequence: TGTGCCAGCAGCTTATACAGGGAATATGGGACCCAGTACTTC. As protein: CASSLYREYGTQYF.

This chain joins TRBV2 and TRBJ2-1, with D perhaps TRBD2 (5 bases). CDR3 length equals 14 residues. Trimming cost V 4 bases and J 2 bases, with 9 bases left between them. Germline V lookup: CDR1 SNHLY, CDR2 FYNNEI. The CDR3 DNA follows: TGTGCCAGCAGTGCCAGGACTCCCTACAATGAGCAGTTCTTC. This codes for CASSARTPYNEQFF. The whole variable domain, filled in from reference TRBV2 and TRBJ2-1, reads EPEVTQTPSHQVTQMGQEVILRCVPISNHLYFYWYRQILGQKVEFLVSFYNNEISEKSEIFDDQFSVERPDGSNFTLKIRSTKLEDSAMYFCASSARTPYNEQFFGPGTRLTVL.

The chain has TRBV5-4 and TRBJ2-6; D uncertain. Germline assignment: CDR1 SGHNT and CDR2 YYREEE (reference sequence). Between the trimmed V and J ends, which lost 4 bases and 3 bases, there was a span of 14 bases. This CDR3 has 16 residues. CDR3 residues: CASSAYSVSGANVLTF. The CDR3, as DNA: TGTGCCAGCAGCGCCTATTCGGTTAGTGGGGCCAACGTCCTGACTTTC. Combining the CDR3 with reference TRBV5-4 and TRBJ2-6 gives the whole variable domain ETGVTQSPTHLIKTRGQQVTLRCSSQSGHNTVSWYQQALGQGPQFIFQYYREEENGRGNFPPRFSGLQFPNYSSELNVNALELDDSALYLCASSAYSVSGANVLTFGAGSRLTVL.

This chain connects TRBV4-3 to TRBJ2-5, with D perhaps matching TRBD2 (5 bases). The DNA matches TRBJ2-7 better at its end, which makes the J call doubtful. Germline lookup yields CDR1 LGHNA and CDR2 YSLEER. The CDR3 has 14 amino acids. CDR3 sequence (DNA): TGCGCCAGCAGCCAAGATACGGGGAGCTACGAGCAGTACTTC. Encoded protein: CASSQDTGSYEQYF.

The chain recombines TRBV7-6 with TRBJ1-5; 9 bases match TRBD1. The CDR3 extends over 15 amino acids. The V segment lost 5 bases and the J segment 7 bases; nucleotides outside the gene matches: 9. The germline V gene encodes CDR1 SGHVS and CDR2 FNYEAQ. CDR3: CASSPGQGSSQPQHF. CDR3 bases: TGTGCCAGCAGCCCCGGACAGGGGTCATCGCAGCCCCAGCATTTT.

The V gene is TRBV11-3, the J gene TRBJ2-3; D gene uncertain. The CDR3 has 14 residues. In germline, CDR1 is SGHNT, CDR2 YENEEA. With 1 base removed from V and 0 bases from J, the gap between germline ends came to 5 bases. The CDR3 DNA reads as TGTGCCAGCAGCTTAGGCGGTAGCACAGATACGCAGTATTTT. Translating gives CASSLGGSTDTQYF.

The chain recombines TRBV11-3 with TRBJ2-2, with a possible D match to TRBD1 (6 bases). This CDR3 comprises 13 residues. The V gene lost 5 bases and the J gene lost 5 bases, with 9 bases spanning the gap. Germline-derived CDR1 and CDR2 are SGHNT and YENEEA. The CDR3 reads CASSLGTTGELFF. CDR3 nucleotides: TGTGCCAGCAGCCTCGGGACAACCGGGGAGCTGTTTTTT. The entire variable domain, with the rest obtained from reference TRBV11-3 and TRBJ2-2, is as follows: EAGVVQSPRYKIIEKKQPVAFWCNPISGHNTLYWYLQNLGQGPELLIRYENEEAVDDSQLPKDRFSAERLKGVDSTLKIQPAELGDSAVYLCASSLGTTGELFFGEGSRLTVL.

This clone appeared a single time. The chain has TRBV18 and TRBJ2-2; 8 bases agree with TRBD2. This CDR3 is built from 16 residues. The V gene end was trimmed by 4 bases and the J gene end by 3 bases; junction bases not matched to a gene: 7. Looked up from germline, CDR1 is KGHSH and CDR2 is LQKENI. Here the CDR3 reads CASSRLSGSYTGELFF. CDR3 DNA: TGTGCCAGCTCACGACTGAGCGGGAGTTACACCGGGGAGCTGTTTTTT.

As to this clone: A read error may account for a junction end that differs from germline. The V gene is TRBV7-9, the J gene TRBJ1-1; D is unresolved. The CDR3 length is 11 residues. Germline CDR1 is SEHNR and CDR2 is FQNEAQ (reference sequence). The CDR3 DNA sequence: TGTTCCAGCAGCCCCGTTACTGAAGCTTTCTTT. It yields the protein CSSSPVTEAFF. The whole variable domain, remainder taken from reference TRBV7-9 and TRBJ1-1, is DTGVSQNPRHKITKRGQNVTFRCDPISEHNRLYWYRQTLGQGPEFLTYFQNEAQLEKSRLLSDRFSAERPKGSFSTLEIQRTEQGDSAMYLCSSSPVTEAFFGQGTRLTVV.